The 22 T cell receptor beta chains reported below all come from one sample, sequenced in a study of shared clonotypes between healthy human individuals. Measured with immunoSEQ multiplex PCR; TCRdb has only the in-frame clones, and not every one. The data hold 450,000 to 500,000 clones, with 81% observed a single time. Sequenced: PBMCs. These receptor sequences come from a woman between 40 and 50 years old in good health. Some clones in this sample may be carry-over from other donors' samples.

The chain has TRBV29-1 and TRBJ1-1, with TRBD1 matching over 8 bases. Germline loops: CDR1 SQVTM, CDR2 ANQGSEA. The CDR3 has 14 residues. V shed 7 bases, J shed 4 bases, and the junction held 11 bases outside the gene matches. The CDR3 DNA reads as TGCAGCGGAATGACAGCGACAGGGGCCACTGAAGCTTTCTTT. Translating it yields CSGMTATGATEAFF.

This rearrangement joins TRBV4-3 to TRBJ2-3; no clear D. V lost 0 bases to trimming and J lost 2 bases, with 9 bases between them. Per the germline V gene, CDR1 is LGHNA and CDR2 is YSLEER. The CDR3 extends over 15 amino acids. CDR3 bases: TGCGCCAGCAGCCAAGATTATGCAGACACAGATACGCAGTATTTT. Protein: CASSQDYADTDTQYF.

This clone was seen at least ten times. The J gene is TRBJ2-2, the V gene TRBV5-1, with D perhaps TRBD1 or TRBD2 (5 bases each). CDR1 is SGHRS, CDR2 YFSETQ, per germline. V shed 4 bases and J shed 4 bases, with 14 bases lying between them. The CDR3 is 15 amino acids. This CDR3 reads CASSLRGEGTGELFF. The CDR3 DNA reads TGCGCCAGCAGCCTCCGGGGCGAGGGCACCGGGGAGCTGTTTTTT.

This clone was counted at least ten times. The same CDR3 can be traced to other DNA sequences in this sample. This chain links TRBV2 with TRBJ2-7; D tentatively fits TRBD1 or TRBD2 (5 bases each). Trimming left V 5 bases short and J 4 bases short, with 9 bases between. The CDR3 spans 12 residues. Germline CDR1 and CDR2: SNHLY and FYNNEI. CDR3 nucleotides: TGTGCCAGCAGTCCAGGGAGTTACGAGCAGTACTTC. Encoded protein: CASSPGSYEQYF.

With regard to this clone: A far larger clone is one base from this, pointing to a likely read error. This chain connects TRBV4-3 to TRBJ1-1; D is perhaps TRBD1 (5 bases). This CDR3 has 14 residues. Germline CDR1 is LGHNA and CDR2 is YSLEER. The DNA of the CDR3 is TGCGCCAGCAGCCAAGACGGGGCGAACACTGAAACTTTCTTT. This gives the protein CASSQDGANTETFF.

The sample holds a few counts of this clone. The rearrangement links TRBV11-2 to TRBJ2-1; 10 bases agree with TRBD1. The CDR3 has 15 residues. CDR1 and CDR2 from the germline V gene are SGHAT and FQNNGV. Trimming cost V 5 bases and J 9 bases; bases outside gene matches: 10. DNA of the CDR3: TGTGCCAGCAGCCGGAGGGACAGGGGAAGGTTTGAGCAGTTCTTC. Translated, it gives CASSRRDRGRFEQFF.

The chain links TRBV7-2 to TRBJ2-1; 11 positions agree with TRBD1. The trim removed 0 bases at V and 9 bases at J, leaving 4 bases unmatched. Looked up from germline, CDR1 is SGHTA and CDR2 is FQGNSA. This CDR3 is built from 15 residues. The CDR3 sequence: CASSLAGTGGGEQFF. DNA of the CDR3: TGTGCCAGCAGCTTAGCCGGGACAGGGGGAGGTGAGCAGTTCTTC.

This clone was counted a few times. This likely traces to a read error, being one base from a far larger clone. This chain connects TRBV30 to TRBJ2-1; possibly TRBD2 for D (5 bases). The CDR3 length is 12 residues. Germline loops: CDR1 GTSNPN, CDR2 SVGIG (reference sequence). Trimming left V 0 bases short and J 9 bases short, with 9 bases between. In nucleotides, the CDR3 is TGTGCCTGGAGTGTATGTGGGAGTGAGCAGTTCTTC. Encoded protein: CAWSVCGSEQFF.

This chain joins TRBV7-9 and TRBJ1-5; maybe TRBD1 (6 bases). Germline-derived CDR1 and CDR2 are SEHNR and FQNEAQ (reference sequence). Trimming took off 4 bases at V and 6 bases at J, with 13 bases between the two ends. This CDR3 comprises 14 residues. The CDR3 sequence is CASSSQGSSQPQHF. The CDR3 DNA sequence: TGTGCCAGCAGCTCCCAGGGGTCGAGTCAGCCCCAGCATTTT. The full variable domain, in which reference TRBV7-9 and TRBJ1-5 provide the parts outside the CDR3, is DTGVSQNPRHKITKRGQNVTFRCDPISEHNRLYWYRQTLGQGPEFLTYFQNEAQLEKSRLLSDRFSAERPKGSFSTLEIQRTEQGDSAMYLCASSSQGSSQPQHFGDGTRLSIL.

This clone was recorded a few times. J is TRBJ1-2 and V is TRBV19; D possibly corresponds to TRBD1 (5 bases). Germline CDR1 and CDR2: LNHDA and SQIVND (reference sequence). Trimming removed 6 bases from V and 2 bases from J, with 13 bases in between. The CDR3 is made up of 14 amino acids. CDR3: CASSTPGLNYGYTF. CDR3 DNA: TGTGCCAGTAGCACACCGGGACTGAACTATGGCTACACCTTC. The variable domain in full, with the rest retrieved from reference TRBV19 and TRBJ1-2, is DGGITQSPKYLFRKEGQNVTLSCEQNLNHDAMYWYRQDPGQGLRLIYYSQIVNDFQKGDIAEGYSVSREKKESFPLTVTSAQKNPTAFYLCASSTPGLNYGYTFGSGTRLTVV.

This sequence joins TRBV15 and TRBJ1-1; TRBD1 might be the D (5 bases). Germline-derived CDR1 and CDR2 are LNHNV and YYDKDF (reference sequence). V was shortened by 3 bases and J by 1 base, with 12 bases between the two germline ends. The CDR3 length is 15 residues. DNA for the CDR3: TGTGCCACCAGCAGGGGGGAGACAGCGAACACTGAAGCTTTCTTT. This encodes CATSRGETANTEAFF.

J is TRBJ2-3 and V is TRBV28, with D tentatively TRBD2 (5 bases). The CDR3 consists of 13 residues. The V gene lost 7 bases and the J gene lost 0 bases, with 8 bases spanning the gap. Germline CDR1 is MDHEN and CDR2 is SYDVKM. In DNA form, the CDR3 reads TGTGCCAGCAAAAGCGGCAGCACAGATACGCAGTATTTT. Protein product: CASKSGSTDTQYF.

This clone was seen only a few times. This chain's CDR3 is CASSQPDNGPLNEKLFF. Written as DNA, the CDR3 is TGCGCCAGCAGCCAACCCGACAATGGTCCTCTTAATGAAAAACTGTTTTTT. V is TRBV4-3 and J is TRBJ1-4; the D is unclear. The V end was cut by 2 bases, the J end by 4 bases, with 17 bases between. Germline loops: CDR1 LGHNA, CDR2 YSLEER. This CDR3 has 17 residues.

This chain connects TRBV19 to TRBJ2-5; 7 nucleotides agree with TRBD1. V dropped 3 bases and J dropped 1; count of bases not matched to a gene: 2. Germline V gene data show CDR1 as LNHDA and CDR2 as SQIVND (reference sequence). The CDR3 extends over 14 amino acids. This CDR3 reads CASSMGTAQETQYF. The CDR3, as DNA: TGTGCCAGTAGTATGGGGACAGCCCAAGAGACCCAGTACTTC.

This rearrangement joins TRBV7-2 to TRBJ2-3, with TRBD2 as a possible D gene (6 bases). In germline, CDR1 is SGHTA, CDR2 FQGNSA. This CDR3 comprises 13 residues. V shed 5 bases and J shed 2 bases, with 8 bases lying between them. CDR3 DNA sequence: TGTGCCAGCAGCGGGGGGAACACAGATACGCAGTATTTT. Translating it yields CASSGGNTDTQYF.

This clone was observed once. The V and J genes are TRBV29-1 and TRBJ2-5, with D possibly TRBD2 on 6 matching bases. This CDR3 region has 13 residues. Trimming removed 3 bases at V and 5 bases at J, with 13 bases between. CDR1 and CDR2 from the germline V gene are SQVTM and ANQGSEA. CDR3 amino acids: CSVDSGAGETQYF. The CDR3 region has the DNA TGCAGCGTTGATTCGGGAGCTGGGGAGACCCAGTACTTC.

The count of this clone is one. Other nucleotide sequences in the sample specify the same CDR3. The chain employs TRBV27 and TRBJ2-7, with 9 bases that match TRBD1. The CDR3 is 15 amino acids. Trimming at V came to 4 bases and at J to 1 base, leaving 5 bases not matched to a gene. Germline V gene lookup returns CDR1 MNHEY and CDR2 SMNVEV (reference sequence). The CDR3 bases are TGTGCCAGCAGTTGGGGACAGGGCAGTTCCTACGAGCAGTACTTC. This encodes CASSWGQGSSYEQYF.

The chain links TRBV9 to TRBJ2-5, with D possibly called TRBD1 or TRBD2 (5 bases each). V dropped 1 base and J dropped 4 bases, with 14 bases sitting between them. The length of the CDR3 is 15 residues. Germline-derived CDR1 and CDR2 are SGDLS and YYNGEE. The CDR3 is CASSVSGQGVETQYF. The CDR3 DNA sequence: TGTGCCAGCAGCGTATCGGGGCAGGGCGTAGAGACCCAGTACTTC.

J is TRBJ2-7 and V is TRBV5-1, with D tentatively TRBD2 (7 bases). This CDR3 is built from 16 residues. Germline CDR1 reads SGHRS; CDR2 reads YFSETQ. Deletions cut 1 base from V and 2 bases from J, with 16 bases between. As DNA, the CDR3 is TGCGCCAGCAGCTTGAACAACGAGGGGGGGACCTACGAGCAGTACTTC. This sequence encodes CASSLNNEGGTYEQYF.

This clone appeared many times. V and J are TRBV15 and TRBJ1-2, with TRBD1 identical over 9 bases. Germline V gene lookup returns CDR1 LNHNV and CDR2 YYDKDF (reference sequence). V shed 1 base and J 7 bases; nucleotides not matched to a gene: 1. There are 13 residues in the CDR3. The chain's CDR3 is CATSRGQGGGYTF. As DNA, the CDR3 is TGTGCCACCAGCAGAGGACAGGGGGGTGGCTACACCTTC.

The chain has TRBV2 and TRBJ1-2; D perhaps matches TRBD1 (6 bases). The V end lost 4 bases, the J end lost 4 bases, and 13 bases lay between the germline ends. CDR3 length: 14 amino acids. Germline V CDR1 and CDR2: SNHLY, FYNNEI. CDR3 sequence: CASSVQGMGYGYTF. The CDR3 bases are TGTGCCAGCAGTGTGCAGGGGATGGGCTATGGCTACACCTTC. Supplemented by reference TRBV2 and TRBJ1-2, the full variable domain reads EPEVTQTPSHQVTQMGQEVILRCVPISNHLYFYWYRQILGQKVEFLVSFYNNEISEKSEIFDDQFSVERPDGSNFTLKIRSTKLEDSAMYFCASSVQGMGYGYTFGSGTRLTVV.

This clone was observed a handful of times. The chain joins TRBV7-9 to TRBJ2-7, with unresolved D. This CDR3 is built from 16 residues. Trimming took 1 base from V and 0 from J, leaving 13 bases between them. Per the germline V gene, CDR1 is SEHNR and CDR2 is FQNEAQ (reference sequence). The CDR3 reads CASSLDGLEYSYEQYF. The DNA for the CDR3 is TGTGCCAGCAGCTTAGATGGGCTAGAATACTCCTACGAGCAGTACTTC.